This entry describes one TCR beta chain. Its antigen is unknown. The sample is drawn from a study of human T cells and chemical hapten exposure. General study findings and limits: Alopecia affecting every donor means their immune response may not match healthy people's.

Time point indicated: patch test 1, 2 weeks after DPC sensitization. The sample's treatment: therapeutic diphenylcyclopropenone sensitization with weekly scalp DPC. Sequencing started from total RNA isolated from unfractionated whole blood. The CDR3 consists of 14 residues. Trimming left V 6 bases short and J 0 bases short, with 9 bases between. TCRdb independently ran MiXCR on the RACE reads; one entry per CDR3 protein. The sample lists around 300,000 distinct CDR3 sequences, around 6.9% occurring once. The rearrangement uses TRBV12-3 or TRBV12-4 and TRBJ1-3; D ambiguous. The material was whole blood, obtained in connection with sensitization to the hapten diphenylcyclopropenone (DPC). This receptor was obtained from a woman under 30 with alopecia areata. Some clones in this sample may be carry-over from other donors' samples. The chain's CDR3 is CASSWAGSGNTIYF. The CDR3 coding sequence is TGTGCCAGCAGCTGGGCAGGCTCTGGAAACACCATATATTTT.